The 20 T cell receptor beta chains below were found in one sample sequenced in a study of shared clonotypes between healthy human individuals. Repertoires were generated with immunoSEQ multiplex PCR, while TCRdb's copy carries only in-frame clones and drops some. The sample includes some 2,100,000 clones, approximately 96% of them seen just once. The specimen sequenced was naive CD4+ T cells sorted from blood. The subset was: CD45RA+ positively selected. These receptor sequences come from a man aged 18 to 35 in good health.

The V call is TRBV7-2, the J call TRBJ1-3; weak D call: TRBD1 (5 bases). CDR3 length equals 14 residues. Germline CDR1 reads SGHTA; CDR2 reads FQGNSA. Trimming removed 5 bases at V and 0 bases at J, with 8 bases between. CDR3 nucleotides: TGTGCCAGCAGCGGGACCCTCTCTGGAAACACCATATATTTT. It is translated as CASSGTLSGNTIYF.

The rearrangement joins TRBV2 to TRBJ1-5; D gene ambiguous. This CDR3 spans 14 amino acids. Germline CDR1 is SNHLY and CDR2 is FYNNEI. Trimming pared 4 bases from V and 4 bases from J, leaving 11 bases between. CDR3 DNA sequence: TGTGCCAGCAGTGGAATAGGGCTTAATCAGCCCCAGCATTTT. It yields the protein CASSGIGLNQPQHF. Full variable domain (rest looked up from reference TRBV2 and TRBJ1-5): EPEVTQTPSHQVTQMGQEVILRCVPISNHLYFYWYRQILGQKVEFLVSFYNNEISEKSEIFDDQFSVERPDGSNFTLKIRSTKLEDSAMYFCASSGIGLNQPQHFGDGTRLSIL.

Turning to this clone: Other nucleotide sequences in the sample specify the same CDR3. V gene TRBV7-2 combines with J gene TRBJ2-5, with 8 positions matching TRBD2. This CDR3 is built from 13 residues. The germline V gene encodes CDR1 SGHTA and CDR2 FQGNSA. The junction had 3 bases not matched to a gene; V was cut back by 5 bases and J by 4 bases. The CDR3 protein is CASSLSGRETQYF. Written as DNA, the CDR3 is TGTGCCAGCAGCCTCAGCGGGAGAGAGACCCAGTACTTC.

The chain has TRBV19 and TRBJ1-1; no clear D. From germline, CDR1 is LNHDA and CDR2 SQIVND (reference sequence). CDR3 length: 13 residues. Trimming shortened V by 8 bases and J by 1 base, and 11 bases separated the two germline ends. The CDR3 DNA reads TGTGCCAGTCGGCGTCCGGGGAACACTGAAGCTTTCTTT. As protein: CASRRPGNTEAFF.

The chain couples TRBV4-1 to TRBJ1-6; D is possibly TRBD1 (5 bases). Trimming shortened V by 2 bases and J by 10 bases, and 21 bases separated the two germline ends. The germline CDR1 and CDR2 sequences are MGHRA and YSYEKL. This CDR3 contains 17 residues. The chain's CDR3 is CASSQSNEGFRVSPLHF. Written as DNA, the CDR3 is TGCGCCAGCAGCCAATCGAACGAGGGGTTTCGGGTATCACCCCTCCACTTT.

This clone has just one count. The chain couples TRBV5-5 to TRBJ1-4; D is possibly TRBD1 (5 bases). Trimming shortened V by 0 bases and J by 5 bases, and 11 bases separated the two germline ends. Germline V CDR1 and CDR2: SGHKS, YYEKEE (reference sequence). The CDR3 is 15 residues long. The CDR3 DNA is TGTGCCAGCAGCTTGGAAACAGGTCGGAATGAAAAACTGTTTTTT. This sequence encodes CASSLETGRNEKLFF.

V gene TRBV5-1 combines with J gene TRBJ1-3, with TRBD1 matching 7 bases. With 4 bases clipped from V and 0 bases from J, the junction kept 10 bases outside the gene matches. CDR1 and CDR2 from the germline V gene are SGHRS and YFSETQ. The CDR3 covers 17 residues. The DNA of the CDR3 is TGCGCCAGCAGCATCGGGACAGCCCGAGGCTCTGGAAACACCATATATTTT. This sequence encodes CASSIGTARGSGNTIYF.

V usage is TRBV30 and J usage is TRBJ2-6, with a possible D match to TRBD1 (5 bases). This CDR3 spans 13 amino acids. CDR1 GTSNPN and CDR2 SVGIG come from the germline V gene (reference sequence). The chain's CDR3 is CASGNSGANVLTF. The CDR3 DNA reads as TGTGCATCAGGGAACTCTGGGGCCAACGTCCTGACTTTC. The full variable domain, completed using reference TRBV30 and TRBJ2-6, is SQTIHQWPATLVQPVGSPLSLECTVEGTSNPNLYWYRQAAGRGLQLLFYSVGIGQISSEVPQNLSASRPQDRQFILSSKKLLLSDSGFYLCASGNSGANVLTFGAGSRLTVL.

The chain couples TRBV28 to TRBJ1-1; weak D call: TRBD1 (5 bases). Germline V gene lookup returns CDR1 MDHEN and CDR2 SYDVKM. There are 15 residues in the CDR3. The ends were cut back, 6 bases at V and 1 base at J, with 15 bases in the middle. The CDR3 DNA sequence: TGTGCCAGCAGACCGGGACTTTCCGGGAACACTGAAGCTTTCTTT. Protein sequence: CASRPGLSGNTEAFF.

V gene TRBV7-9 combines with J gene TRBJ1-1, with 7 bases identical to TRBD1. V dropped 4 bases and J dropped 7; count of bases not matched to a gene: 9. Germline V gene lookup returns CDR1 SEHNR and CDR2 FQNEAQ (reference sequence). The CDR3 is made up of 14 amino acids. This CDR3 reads CASSWGQPPDEAFF. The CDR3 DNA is TGTGCCAGCAGCTGGGGACAGCCCCCTGATGAAGCTTTCTTT.

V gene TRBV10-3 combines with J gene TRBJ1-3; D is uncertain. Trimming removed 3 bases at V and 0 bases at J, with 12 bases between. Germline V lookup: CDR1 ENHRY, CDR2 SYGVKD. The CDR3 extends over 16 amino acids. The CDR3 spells CAISEGRSNSGNTIYF. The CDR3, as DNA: TGTGCCATCAGTGAAGGCAGGTCAAACTCTGGAAACACCATATATTTT.

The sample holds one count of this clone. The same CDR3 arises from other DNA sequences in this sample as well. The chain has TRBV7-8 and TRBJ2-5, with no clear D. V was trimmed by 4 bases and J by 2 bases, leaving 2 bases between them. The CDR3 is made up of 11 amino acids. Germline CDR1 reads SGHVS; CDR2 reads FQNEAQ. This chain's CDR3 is CASSSQETQYF. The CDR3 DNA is TGTGCCAGCAGCTCGCAAGAGACCCAGTACTTC.

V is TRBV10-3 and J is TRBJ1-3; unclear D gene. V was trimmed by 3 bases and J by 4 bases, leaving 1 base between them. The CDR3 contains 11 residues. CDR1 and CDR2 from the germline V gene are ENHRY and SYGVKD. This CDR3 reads CAISDGNTIYF. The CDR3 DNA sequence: TGTGCCATCAGTGACGGAAACACCATATATTTT.

Here the CDR3 DNA reads TGTGCCAGCAGCTTGGGACTAGCGGGAGTTCTCAATGAGCAGTTCTTC. It translates to CASSLGLAGVLNEQFF. This chain links TRBV5-8 with TRBJ2-1, with 12 positions matching TRBD2. Germline CDR1 reads SGHTS; CDR2 reads YDEGEE. V was pared by 0 bases and J by 6 bases, with 4 bases of the junction left unmatched. The CDR3 totals 16 residues.

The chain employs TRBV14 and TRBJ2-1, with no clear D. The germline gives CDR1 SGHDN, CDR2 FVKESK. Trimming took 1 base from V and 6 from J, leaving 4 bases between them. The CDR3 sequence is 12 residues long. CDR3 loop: CASSQVPNEQFF. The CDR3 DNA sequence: TGTGCCAGCAGCCAAGTCCCCAATGAGCAGTTCTTC.

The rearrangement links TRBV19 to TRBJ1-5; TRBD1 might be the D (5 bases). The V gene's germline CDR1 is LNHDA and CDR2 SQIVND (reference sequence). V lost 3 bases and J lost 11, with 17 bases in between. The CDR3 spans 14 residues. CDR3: CASSIGTGPSAQHF. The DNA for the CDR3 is TGTGCCAGTAGTATTGGAACAGGACCATCAGCCCAGCATTTT.

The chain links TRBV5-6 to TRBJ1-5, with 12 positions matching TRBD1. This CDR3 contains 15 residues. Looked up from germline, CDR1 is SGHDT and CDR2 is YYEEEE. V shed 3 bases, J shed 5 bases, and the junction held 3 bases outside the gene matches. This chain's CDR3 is CASSSGTGGYQPQHF. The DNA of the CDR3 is TGTGCCAGCAGCTCCGGGACAGGGGGCTATCAGCCCCAGCATTTT. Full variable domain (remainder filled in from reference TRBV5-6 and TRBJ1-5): DAGVTQSPTHLIKTRGQQVTLRCSPKSGHDTVSWYQQALGQGPQFIFQYYEEEERQRGNFPDRFSGHQFPNYSSELNVNALLLGDSALYLCASSSGTGGYQPQHFGDGTRLSIL.

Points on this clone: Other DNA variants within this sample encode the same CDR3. CDR3 protein: CASSLSGSGNTIYF. The DNA for the CDR3 is TGCGCCAGCAGCTTGTCGGGGTCTGGAAACACCATATATTTT. The chain combines TRBV5-1 with TRBJ1-3; D is undetermined. Trimming took 1 base from V and 1 from J, leaving 6 bases between them. Germline loops: CDR1 SGHRS, CDR2 YFSETQ. The CDR3 runs 14 residues. Based on the CDR3 plus reference TRBV5-1 and TRBJ1-3, the full variable domain is KAGVTQTPRYLIKTRGQQVTLSCSPISGHRSVSWYQQTPGQGLQFLFEYFSETQRNKGNFPGRFSGRQFSNSRSEMNVSTLELGDSALYLCASSLSGSGNTIYFGEGSWLTVV.

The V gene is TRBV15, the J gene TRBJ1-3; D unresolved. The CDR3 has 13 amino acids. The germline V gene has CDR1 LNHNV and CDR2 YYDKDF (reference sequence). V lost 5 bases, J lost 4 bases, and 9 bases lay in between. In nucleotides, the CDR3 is TGTGCCACCAGCCTAGAGATGGGAAACACCATATATTTT. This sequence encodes CATSLEMGNTIYF.

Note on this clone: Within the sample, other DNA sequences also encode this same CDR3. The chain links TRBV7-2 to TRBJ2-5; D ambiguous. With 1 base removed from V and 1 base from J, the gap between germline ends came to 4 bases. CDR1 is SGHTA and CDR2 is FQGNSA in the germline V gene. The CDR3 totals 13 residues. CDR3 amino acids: CASSLGVQETQYF. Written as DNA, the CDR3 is TGTGCCAGCAGCTTAGGGGTCCAAGAGACCCAGTACTTC.